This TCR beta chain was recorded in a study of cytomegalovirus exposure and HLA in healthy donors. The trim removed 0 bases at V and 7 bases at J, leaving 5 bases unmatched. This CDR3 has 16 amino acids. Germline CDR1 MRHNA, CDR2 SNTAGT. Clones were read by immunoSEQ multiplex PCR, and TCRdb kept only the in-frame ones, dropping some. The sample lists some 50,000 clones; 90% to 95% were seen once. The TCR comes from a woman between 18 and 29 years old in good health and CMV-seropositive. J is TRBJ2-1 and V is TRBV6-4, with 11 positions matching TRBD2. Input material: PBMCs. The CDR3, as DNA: TGTGCCAGCAGTGACTCAACTAGCGGGGGAACAAATGAGCAGTTCTTC. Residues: CASSDSTSGGTNEQFF.